Below, 11 T cell receptor beta chains from the same sample are listed, as sequenced in a study of metastatic and nonmetastatic thyroid tumors. TCRdb re-analyzed the PCR reads through MiXCR. The table shows 70,000 or so clones, with approximately 15% occurring only once. The entire patient cohort was treatment-naive prior to thyroid surgery. The specimen was blood. These receptors were collected from a male donor with papillary thyroid cancer or a benign thyroid nodule (not recorded which). Some clones in this sample may be carry-over from other donors' samples.

Many counts were recorded for this clone. This rearrangement joins TRBV6-6 to TRBJ1-1, with 9 bases identical to TRBD1. The V gene's germline CDR1 is MNHNY and CDR2 SVGAGI (reference sequence). V lost 3 bases to trimming and J lost 4 bases; unmatched junction nucleotides: 9. The CDR3 consists of 16 residues. The CDR3 protein is CASSYTPGTGPTEAFF. CDR3 nucleotides: TGTGCCAGCAGTTATACGCCCGGGACAGGGCCCACTGAAGCTTTCTTT.

Regarding this clone: A clone one base away is much larger, so this may be a read error. The J gene is TRBJ2-5, the V gene TRBV2; TRBD1 matches 9 bases. Per germline, CDR1 SNHLY and CDR2 FYNNEI. This CDR3 contains 16 residues. The V segment lost 7 bases and the J segment 1 base; nucleotides outside the gene matches: 10. This CDR3 is CASILRQGGGQETQYF. For the CDR3, the DNA is TGTGCCAGCATTCTTCGACAGGGGGGAGGCCAAGAGACCCAGTACTTC.

This clone was recorded at least ten times. The chain carries TRBV6-5 and TRBJ1-1; a possible D gene is TRBD1 (5 bases). The CDR3 sequence is 14 residues long. With 2 bases removed from V and 3 bases from J, the gap between germline ends came to 10 bases. Looked up from germline, CDR1 is MNHEY and CDR2 is SVGAGI. The CDR3 DNA sequence: TGTGCCAGCAGTTACGGGGCGGCTGACACTGAAGCTTTCTTT. Amino acids: CASSYGAADTEAFF.

This clone has a count of ten or more. This sequence joins TRBV9 and TRBJ2-2, with 8 bases identical to TRBD1. Trimming cost V 4 bases and J 1 base; bases outside gene matches: 6. CDR1 is SGDLS, CDR2 YYNGEE, per germline. This CDR3 has 16 amino acids. Written as DNA, the CDR3 is TGTGCCAGCAGCTCTCGGACAGGGTTGAACACCGGGGAGCTGTTTTTT. Protein: CASSSRTGLNTGELFF.

The chain has TRBV12-3 or TRBV12-4 and TRBJ2-3, with 7 positions matching TRBD1. This CDR3 region has 15 residues. The V and J ends lost 1 base and 4 bases, in that order; junction bases with no gene match: 5. CDR3: CASSLGIDRADTQYF. The DNA of the CDR3 is TGTGCCAGCAGTTTAGGGATTGACAGGGCAGATACGCAGTATTTT.

This clone was seen at least ten times. The chain has TRBV11-2 and TRBJ2-7, with D perhaps TRBD2 (5 bases). Germline assignment: CDR1 SGHAT and CDR2 FQNNGV. CDR3 length: 14 amino acids. The germline V and J ends were trimmed by 1 base and 2 bases, with 9 bases remaining between them. DNA for the CDR3: TGTGCCAGCAGCTTAGGGCCCGGGACCTACGAGCAGTACTTC. This gives the protein CASSLGPGTYEQYF.

This clone was picked up a small number of times. It may be a read error: a sequence one base away is much more abundant. The chain employs TRBV29-1 and TRBJ1-5; no clear D gene. The CDR3 contains 14 residues. The germline V gene encodes CDR1 SQVTM and CDR2 ANQGSEA. The CDR3 sequence is CSEPDPTSSQPQHF. Written as DNA, the CDR3 is TGCAGCGAACCGGACCCGACTAGCAGTCAGCCCCAGCATTTT.

The sample holds many counts of this clone. The V call is TRBV12-3 or TRBV12-4, the J call TRBJ2-3, with 8 bases matching TRBD2. The ends lost 4 bases at V and 6 bases at J; junction bases unmatched: 6. This CDR3 is built from 14 residues. CDR3 in amino acids: CASSYSGNVDTQYF. CDR3 bases: TGTGCCAGCAGTTATAGCGGGAACGTCGATACGCAGTATTTT.

There are many counts of this clone. The genes are TRBV7-9 and TRBJ1-3; 8 nucleotides line up with TRBD1. The J segment lost 6 bases and the V segment lost 6 bases, leaving 7 bases of the junction unmatched. The germline V gene encodes CDR1 SEHNR and CDR2 FQNEAQ (reference sequence). This CDR3 is 14 amino acids long. The CDR3 bases are TGTGCCAGCAGTTCAAGCAGGGGGCAAAACACCATATATTTT. It translates to CASSSSRGQNTIYF.

This clone has a count of ten or more. The V and J genes are TRBV28 and TRBJ2-1, with D possibly being TRBD2 (6 bases). Trimming shortened V by 6 bases and J by 7 bases, and 13 bases separated the two germline ends. Per the germline V gene, CDR1 is MDHEN and CDR2 is SYDVKM. This CDR3 spans 13 amino acids. CDR3 loop: CASRPPGRNEQFF. DNA for the CDR3: TGTGCCAGCAGACCACCCGGGAGAAATGAGCAGTTCTTC.

This clone was counted many times. This chain uses TRBV5-1 with TRBJ2-7; TRBD1 agrees at 11 bases. The CDR3 contains 13 residues. The J segment lost 4 bases and the V segment lost 4 bases, leaving 1 base of the junction unmatched. CDR1 SGHRS and CDR2 YFSETQ come from the germline V gene. The CDR3 sequence: CASSGQGAYEQYF. CDR3 DNA: TGCGCCAGCAGCGGACAGGGGGCATACGAGCAGTACTTC.